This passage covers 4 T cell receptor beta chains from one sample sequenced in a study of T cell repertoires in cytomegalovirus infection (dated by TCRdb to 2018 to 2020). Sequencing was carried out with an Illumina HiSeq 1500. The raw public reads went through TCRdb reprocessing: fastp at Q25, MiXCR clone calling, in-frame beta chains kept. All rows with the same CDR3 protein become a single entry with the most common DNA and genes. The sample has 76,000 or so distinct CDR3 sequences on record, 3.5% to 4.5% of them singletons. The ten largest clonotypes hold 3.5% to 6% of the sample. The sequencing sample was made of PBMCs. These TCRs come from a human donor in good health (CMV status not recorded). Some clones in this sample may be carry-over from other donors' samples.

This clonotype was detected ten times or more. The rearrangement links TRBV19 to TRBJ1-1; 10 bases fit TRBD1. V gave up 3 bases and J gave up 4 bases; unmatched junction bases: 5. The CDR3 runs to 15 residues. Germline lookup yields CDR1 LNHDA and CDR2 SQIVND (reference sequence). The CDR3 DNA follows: TGTGCCAGTAGTATCCGGGACAGGGGAGGCACTGAAGCTTTCTTT. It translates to CASSIRDRGGTEAFF.

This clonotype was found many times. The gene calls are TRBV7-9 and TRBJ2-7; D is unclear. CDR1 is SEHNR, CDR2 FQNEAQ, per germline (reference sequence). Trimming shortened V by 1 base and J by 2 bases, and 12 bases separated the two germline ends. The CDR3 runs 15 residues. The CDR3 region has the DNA TGTGCCAGCAGCTTAGTTTCGGGCAAACCCTACGAGCAGTACTTC. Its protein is CASSLVSGKPYEQYF. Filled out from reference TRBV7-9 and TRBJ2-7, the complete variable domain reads DTGVSQNPRHKITKRGQNVTFRCDPISEHNRLYWYRQTLGQGPEFLTYFQNEAQLEKSRLLSDRFSAERPKGSFSTLEIQRTEQGDSAMYLCASSLVSGKPYEQYFGPGTRLTVT.

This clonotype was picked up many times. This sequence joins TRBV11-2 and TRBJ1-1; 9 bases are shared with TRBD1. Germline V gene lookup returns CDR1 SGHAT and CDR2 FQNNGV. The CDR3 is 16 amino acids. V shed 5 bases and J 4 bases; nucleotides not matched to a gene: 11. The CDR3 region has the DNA TGTGCCAGCAGCAGTCGCCCCGGGACAGGGAGCACTGAAGCTTTCTTT. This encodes CASSSRPGTGSTEAFF.

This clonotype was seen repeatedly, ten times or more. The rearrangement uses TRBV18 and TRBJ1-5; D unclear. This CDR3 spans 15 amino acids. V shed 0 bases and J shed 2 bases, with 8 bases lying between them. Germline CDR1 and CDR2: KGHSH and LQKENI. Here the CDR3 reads CASSPPGLGNQPQHF. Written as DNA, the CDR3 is TGTGCCAGCTCACCACCAGGACTGGGCAATCAGCCCCAGCATTTT.